The T cell receptor (beta chain) described here comes from a study of cytomegalovirus exposure and HLA in healthy donors. In the study overall: One earlier analysis, a look at 180 million or so T cells, found almost 120 million unique TCR beta sequences.

A multiplex PCR was run with 60 Vbeta primers and 13 Jbeta primers. In the study's own analysis: A follow-up analysis tallied 70 million to 80 million unique TCR beta chains, about 10 million shared. Sequencing used immunoSEQ multiplex PCR; TCRdb keeps in-frame clones, though not all of them. V, J and clone size are those of that table, while D and trimming were read from the DNA. This sample has 150,000 to 200,000 clones, with over 75% found just once. The germline gives CDR1 MGHRA, CDR2 YSYEKL. Trimming removed 0 bases from V and 1 base from J; junction bases left unmatched: 5. This CDR3 spans 16 amino acids. Study-wide results and limits: Altogether, 160 or so TCR beta chains were recorded as cytomegalovirus-associated. Immune exposure data for these donors was limited to CMV serostatus.

To note about this clone: Its antigen is unknown.

This receptor was taken from a young woman in good health and CMV-seronegative. J is TRBJ2-5 and V is TRBV4-1, with TRBD2 matching 7 bases. Sequencing input: PBMCs. The CDR3 DNA reads TGCGCCAGCAGCCAAGATCGGGGGGTTACCCAAGAGACCCAGTACTTC. This codes for CASSQDRGVTQETQYF.